Below, 18 T cell receptor delta chains from the same sample are listed, as sequenced in a study of Vγ9Vδ2 T cells in congenital toxoplasmosis. A single-tube template-switch cDNA reaction was primed with TRGC- and TRDC-specific primers. The TRGC primer was designed to bind both TRGC1 and TRGC2 constant genes. TCRdb applied CATT to the reads for clone calling. The sample yields about 1,000 delta-chain clones, roughly a fifth seen once. The sample comprised gamma-delta T cells from blood. The origin of the receptors is a child younger than 10 born to a mother with Toxoplasma gondii infection during pregnancy, either congenitally infected or uninfected (not recorded which).

This clone was seen just once. One base away lies a much larger clone, so this may be a sequencing read error. The same CDR3 can be traced to other DNA sequences in this sample. The chain employs TRDV2 and TRDJ3, with 9 bases lining up with TRDD3. Germline CDR1 is GEAIGNYY and CDR2 is EKD. The CDR3 loop spans 16 amino acids. The CDR3 loop is CACDTWGIKDTRQMFF. For the CDR3, the DNA is TGTGCCTGTGACACCTGGGGGATAAAGGACACCAGACAGATGTTTTTC.

This clone has just one count. A read error is the likely source, as a far larger clone sits one nucleotide away. The J gene is TRDJ1, the V gene TRDV1, with 13 bases identical to TRDD3. CDR3 size: 26 residues. Trimming took 3 bases from V and 0 from J; bases not matched to a gene: 31. CDR1 TSWWSYY and CDR2 QGS come from the germline V gene. CDR3: CALGDPIFLLDIVLGDTMGDTDKLIF. The CDR3 nucleotides read TGTGCTCTTGGGGATCCCATTTTTCTACTAGATATCGTACTGGGGGATACGATGGGGGACACCGATAAACTCATCTTT.

This clone was observed a handful of times. A single base separates this from a much larger clone, so it may be a read error. V usage is TRDV2 and J usage is TRDJ3; 12 bases line up with TRDD3. CDR1 is GEAIGNYY and CDR2 is EKD in the germline V gene. The CDR3 is 19 amino acids. The CDR3 reads CACNTWGIRNSWDTRQMFF. In nucleotides, the CDR3 is TGTGCCTGTAACACCTGGGGGATACGGAACTCCTGGGACACCCGACAGATGTTTTTC.

Comments on this clone: A far bigger clonotype differs at one base, so this is likely a read error. The chain joins TRDV1 to TRDJ1, with D possibly being TRDD2 (5 bases). Trimming stripped 2 bases from V and 0 bases from J, with 16 bases between. Germline CDR1 TSWWSYY, CDR2 QGS. CDR3 size: 17 residues. The CDR3 sequence: CALGESNAFADTDKLIF. In DNA form, the CDR3 reads TGTGCTCTTGGGGAAAGTAACGCCTTCGCCGACACCGATAAACTCATCTTT.

Remarks on this clone: This likely traces to a read error, being one base from a far larger clone. Other DNA sequences in this sample translate to the same CDR3. The chain has TRAV38-2/DV8 and TRDJ1, with TRDD3 identical over 11 bases. The CDR3 runs to 20 residues. Germline CDR1 TSESDYY, CDR2 QEAYKQQN. The CDR3 loop is CAYRAAFLPYWGIYTDKLIF. The CDR3 nucleotides read TGTGCTTATAGAGCGGCCTTCCTCCCTTACTGGGGGATATACACCGATAAACTTATCTTT.

The rearrangement uses TRDV2 and TRDJ1, with 12 nucleotides matching TRDD3. This CDR3 comprises 17 residues. V lost 2 bases, J lost 1 base, and 7 bases stayed unmatched. Germline V gives CDR1 GEAIGNYY, CDR2 EKD. The CDR3 bases are TGTGCCTGTGACATTTTACTGGGGGATACTGTCACCGATAAACTCATCTTT. It specifies CACDILLGDTVTDKLIF.

This clone was counted only a few times. A much larger clone lies a single base off, so this may be a read error. The rearrangement links TRDV1 to TRDJ1; 8 bases are a match to TRDD3. The ends lost 5 bases at V and 0 bases at J; junction bases unmatched: 20. The CDR3 has 20 residues. Germline CDR1 reads TSWWSYY; CDR2 reads QGS. The CDR3 here is CALGKPTSRGDKDYTDKLIF. The CDR3, as DNA: TGTGCTCTTGGGAAACCTACGTCTCGGGGGGATAAAGATTACACCGATAAACTCATCTTT.

By its share, this clone is medium-sized. V is TRAV38-2/DV8 and J is TRDJ1, with 12 bases fitting TRDD3. Germline values: CDR1 TSESDYY, CDR2 QEAYKQQN. Trimming cost V 0 bases and J 0 bases; bases outside gene matches: 21. The CDR3 loop spans 23 amino acids. In nucleotides, the CDR3 is TGTGCTTATAGGAGCGCGGGGGGCCTTCCACTCGCCTGGGGGATACGGTACACCGATAAACTCATCTTT. It specifies CAYRSAGGLPLAWGIRYTDKLIF.

This clone ranks as large. Other DNA sequences from this sample encode an identical CDR3 as well. The chain recombines TRDV2 with TRDJ3; 11 bases agree with TRDD3. V lost 3 bases, J lost 0 bases, and 3 bases stayed unmatched. From germline, CDR1 is GEAIGNYY and CDR2 EKD. The CDR3 is made up of 18 amino acids. The CDR3: CACDLLGDSSWDTRQMFF. In DNA form, the CDR3 reads TGTGCCTGTGACCTACTGGGGGATAGCTCCTGGGACACCCGACAGATGTTTTTC.

For this clone: A read error may be the cause here, since a much bigger clone is one base away. The V and J genes are TRDV2 and TRDJ3; 9 bases agree with TRDD3. CDR3 length: 18 amino acids. The germline gives CDR1 GEAIGNYY, CDR2 EKD. The CDR3 bases are TGTGCCAGTGACACCGTACTGGGGGAGTCCTGGGACACCCGACAGATGTTTTTC. This gives the protein CASDTVLGESWDTRQMFF.

This clone was seen a handful of times. A far larger clone is a single base away, which makes a read error likely. The J gene is TRDJ1, the V gene TRDV2, with 12 nucleotides matching TRDD3. The CDR3 contains 16 residues. Germline V gives CDR1 GEAIGNYY, CDR2 EKD. Here the CDR3 DNA reads TGTGCCCGTGACCTCCTGGGGGATACGTACACCGATAAACTCATCTTT. Translating it yields CARDLLGDTYTDKLIF.

As to this clone: This sequence is one base from a far larger clone and is likely a read error. The genes are TRDV1 and TRDJ1, with D tentatively TRDD2 (7 bases). CDR3 length equals 19 residues. The germline V gene has CDR1 TSWWSYY and CDR2 QGS. DNA of the CDR3: TGTGCTCTTGGGGAATTCCTACCTGGAGGGATAGCGTACACCAATAAACTCATCTTT. Protein product: CALGEFLPGGIAYTNKLIF.

By sample fraction, this clone is large. This specimen includes other DNA sequences encoding the same CDR3. V usage is TRDV2 and J usage is TRDJ3; 9 bases align to TRDD3. CDR3 length: 18 amino acids. Trimming removed 0 bases from V and 0 bases from J; junction bases left unmatched: 2. CDR1 and CDR2 (germline): GEAIGNYY, EKD. The CDR3 loop is CACDTGGYSSWDTRQMFF. The CDR3 DNA sequence: TGTGCCTGTGACACCGGGGGATACAGCTCCTGGGACACCCGACAGATGTTTTTC.

In its sample, this clone ranks as medium-sized. This rearrangement joins TRDV2 to TRDJ1; 13 bases line up with TRDD3. This CDR3 comprises 20 residues. Germline assignment: CDR1 GEAIGNYY and CDR2 EKD. With 0 bases clipped from V and 0 bases from J, the junction kept 12 bases outside the gene matches. Here the CDR3 reads CACDTDWGIRSPQYTDKLIF. The CDR3, as DNA: TGTGCCTGTGACACCGACTGGGGGATACGCTCCCCCCAATACACCGATAAACTCATCTTT.

In the case of this clone: A much larger clone differs from this one at a single base, so this may be a read error. The V and J genes are TRDV2 and TRDJ3; TRDD3 matches at 7 bases. Germline V gene data show CDR1 as GEAIGNYY and CDR2 as EKD. This CDR3 is built from 18 residues. The CDR3 region is CASDAWGPRTWDTRQMFF. CDR3 in DNA: TGTGCCAGTGACGCCTGGGGGCCCAGGACCTGGGACACCCGACAGATGTTTTTC.

This clone is labeled as large. V and J are TRDV1 and TRDJ2, with 11 bases identical to TRDD3. There are 19 residues in the CDR3. Germline lookup yields CDR1 TSWWSYY and CDR2 QGS. J gave up 9 bases and V 2 bases, and 17 bases lay outside the gene matches. This chain's CDR3 is CALGESNRHYWGIGPQLFF. DNA of the CDR3: TGTGCTCTTGGGGAATCGAATCGTCATTACTGGGGGATAGGTCCACAACTCTTCTTT.

This clone is deemed large (0.1 to 1%). This chain connects TRDV3 to TRDJ1, with D maybe TRDD3 (6 bases). This CDR3 is built from 20 residues. Germline loops: CDR1 TVYSNPD, CDR2 GDNSRS (reference sequence). The V end lost 2 bases, the J end lost 1 base, and 32 bases lay between the germline ends. This CDR3 is CAFSPLGCPALGALTDKLIF. CDR3 DNA: TGTGCCTTTTCCCCCTTGGGGTGTCCCGCCTTGGGGGCTCTCACCGATAAACTCATCTTT.

A few counts support this clone. A much larger clone differs from this one at a single base, so this may be a read error. The rearrangement joins TRDV2 to TRDJ2; 11 bases are a match to TRDD3. CDR1 GEAIGNYY and CDR2 EKD come from the germline V gene. The V gene end was trimmed by 6 bases and the J gene end by 4 bases; junction bases not matched to a gene: 6. This CDR3 contains 15 residues. CDR3 DNA: TGTGCCTGTAACATTCTGGGGGATACGACAGCACAACTCTTCTTT. Encoded protein: CACNILGDTTAQLFF.